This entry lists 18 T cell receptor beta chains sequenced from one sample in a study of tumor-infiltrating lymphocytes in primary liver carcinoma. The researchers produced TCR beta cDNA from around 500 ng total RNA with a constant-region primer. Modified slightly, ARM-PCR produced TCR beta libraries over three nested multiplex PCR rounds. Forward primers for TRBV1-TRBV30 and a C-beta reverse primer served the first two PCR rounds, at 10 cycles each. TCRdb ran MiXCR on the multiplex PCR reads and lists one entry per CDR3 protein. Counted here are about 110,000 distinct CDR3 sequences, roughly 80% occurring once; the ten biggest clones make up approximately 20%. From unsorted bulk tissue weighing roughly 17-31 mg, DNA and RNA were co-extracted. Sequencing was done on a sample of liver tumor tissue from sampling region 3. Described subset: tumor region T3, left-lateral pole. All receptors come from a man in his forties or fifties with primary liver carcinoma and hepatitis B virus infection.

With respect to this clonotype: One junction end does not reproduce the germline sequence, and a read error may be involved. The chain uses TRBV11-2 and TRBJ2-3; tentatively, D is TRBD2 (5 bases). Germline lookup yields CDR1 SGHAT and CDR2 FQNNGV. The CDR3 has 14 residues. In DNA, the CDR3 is TGTGCCAGCAACTTAAACCGACACGGGGATATGCAGTATTTT. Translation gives CASNLNRHGDMQYF. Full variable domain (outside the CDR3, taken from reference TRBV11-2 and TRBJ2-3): EAGVAQSPRYKIIEKRQSVAFWCNPISGHATLYWYQQILGQGPKLLIQFQNNGVVDDSQLPKDRFSAERLKGVDSTLKIQPAKLEDSAVYLCASNLNRHGDMQYFGPGTRLTVL.

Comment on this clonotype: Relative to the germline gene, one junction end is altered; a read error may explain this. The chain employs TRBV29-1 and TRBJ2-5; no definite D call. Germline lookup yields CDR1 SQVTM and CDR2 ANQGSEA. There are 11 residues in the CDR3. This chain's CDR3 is CSVELAQTQYF. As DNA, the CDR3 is TGCAGTGTTGAATTAGCCCAGACCCAGTACTTC.

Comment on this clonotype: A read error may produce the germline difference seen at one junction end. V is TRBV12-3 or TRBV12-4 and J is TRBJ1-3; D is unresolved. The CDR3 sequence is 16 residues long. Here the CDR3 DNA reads TGTGCCAGCAGTCTTGACCATCGCATCTCTGGAAACACTATATATTTT. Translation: CASSLDHRISGNTIYF.

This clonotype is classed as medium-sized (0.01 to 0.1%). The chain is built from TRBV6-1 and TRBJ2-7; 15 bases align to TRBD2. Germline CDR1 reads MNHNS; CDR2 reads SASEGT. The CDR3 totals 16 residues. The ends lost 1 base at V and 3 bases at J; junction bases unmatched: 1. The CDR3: CASSEEGLAGGYEQYF. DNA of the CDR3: TGTGCCAGCAGTGAAGAGGGACTAGCGGGAGGCTACGAGCAGTACTTC.

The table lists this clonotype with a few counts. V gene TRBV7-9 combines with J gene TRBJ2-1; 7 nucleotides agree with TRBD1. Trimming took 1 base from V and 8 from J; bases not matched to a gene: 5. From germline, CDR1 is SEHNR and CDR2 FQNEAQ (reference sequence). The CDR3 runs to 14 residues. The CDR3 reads CASSLGDTGDEQFF. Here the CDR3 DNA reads TGTGCCAGCAGCTTAGGAGATACAGGGGATGAGCAGTTCTTC.

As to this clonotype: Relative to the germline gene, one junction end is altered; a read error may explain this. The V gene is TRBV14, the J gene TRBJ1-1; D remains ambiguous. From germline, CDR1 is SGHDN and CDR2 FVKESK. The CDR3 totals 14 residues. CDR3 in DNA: TGTGTCAGCAACCAAGATCAGAGCCCTTACCCAGCTTTCTTT. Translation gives CVSNQDQSPYPAFF. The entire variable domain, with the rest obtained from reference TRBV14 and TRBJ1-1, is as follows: EAGVTQFPSHSVIEKGQTVTLRCDPISGHDNLYWYRRVMGKEIKFLLHFVKESKQDESGMPNNRFLAERTGGTYSTLKVQPAELEDSGVYFCVSNQDQSPYPAFFGQGTRLTVV.

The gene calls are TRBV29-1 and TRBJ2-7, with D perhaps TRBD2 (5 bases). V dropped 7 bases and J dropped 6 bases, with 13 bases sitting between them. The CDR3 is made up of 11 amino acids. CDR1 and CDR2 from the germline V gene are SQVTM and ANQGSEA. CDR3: CSAPFGVEQYF. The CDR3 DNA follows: TGCAGCGCCCCCTTCGGGGTCGAGCAGTACTTC.

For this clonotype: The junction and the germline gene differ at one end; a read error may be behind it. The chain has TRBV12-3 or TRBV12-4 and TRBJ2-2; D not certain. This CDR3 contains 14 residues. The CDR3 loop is CTSSLRLSGGELFF. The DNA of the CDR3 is TGTACCAGCAGTTTGCGATTAAGTGGCGGGGAGCTGTTTTTT.

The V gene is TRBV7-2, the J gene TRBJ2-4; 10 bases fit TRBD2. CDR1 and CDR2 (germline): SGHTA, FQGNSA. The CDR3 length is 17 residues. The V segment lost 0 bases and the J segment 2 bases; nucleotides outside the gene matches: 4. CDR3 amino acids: CASSLAASGSPKNIQYF. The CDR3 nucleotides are TGTGCCAGCAGCTTAGCGGCTAGCGGGAGTCCCAAAAACATTCAGTACTTC. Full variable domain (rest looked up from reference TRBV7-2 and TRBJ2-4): GAGVSQSPSNKVTEKGKDVELRCDPISGHTALYWYRQSLGQGLEFLIYFQGNSAPDKSGLPSDRFSAERTGGSVSTLTIQRTQQEDSAVYLCASSLAASGSPKNIQYFGAGTRLSVL.

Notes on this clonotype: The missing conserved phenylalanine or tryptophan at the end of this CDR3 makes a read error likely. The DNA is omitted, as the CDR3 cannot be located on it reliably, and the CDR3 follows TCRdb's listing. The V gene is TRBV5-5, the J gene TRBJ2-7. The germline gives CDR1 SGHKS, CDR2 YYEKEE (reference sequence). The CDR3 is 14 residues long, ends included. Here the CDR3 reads CASSLVPREVEYYL.

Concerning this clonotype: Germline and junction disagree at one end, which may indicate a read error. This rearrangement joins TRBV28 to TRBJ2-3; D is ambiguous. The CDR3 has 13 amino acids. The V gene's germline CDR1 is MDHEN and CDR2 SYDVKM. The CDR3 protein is CATSPPGTDTQYF. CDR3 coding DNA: TGTGCCACCAGTCCCCCCGGAACAGATACGCAGTATTTT.

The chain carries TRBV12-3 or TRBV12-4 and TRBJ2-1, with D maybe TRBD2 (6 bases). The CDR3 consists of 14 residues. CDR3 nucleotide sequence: TGTGTCAGTATGACTAGTGGGAGATACAATGAGCAGTTCTTC. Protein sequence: CVSMTSGRYNEQFF.

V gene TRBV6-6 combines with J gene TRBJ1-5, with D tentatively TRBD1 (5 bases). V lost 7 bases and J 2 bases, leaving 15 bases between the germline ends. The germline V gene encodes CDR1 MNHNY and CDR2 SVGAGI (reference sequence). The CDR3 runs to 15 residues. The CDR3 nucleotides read TGTGCCAGCATTAGAGACAGTGGGGGCAATCAGCCCCAGCATTTT. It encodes CASIRDSGGNQPQHF.

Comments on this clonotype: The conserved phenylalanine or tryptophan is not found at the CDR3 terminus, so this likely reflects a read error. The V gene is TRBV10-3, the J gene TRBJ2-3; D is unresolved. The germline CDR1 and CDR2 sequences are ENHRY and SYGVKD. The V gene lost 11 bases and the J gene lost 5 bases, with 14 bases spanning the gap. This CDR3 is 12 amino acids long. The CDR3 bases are TGTGCCTGTCGTAATGAGATAGATACGCAGTATTCT. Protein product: CACRNEIDTQYS.

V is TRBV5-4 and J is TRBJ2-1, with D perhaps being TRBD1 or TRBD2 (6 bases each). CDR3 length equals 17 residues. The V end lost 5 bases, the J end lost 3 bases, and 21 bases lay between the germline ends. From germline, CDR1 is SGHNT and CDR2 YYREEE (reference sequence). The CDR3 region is CASSLATRGRLYNEQFF. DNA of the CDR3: TGTGCCAGCAGTCTCGCGACTAGGGGGAGGCTCTACAATGAGCAGTTCTTC.

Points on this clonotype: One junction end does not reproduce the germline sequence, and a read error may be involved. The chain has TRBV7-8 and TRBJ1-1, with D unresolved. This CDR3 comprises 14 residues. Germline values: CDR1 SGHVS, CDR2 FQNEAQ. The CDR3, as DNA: TGTGCCAGCCAAGGCGGGCAGGAGAACACTGAAGTTTTCTTT. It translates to CASQGGQENTEVFF.

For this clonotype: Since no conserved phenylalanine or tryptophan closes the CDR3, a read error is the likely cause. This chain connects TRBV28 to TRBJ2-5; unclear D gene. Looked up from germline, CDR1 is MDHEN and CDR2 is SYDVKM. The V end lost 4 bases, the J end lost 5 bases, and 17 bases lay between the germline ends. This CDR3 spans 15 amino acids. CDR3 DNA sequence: TGTGCCAGCAGTTCTCCCGGAAACCGAAGGGAGACCCAGTACGTC. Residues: CASSSPGNRRETQYV.

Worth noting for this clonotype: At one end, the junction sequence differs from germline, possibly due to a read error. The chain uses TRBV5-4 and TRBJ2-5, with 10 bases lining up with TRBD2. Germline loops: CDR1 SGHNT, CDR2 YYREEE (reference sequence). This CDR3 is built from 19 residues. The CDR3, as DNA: TGTGCCAGCAGCTGGAGTGGGGCAGCGGGAGGGTTAAGCGAAGAGACCCAGTGCTTC. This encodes CASSWSGAAGGLSEETQCF.